The 4 T cell receptor beta chains below come from one sample, sequenced in a study of CXCR3-negative and CXCR3-positive naive CD8 T cells. TRB cDNA libraries were made by UMI-labeled 5' RACE. TCRdb reprocessed the 5' RACE reads, with one entry per CDR3 protein and no DNA. This table lists 65,000 to 75,000 distinct CDR3 sequences. The antigens these receptors bind are not known. Points from the study as a whole: TRB CDR3 hydrophobicity was greater in CXCR3-positive naive cells than in CXCR3-negative naive cells.

The specimen sequenced was naive CXCR3+ CD8+ T cells from blood. Described subset: CD45RO-CCR7+CD27+CD95- naive CD8+ T cells expressing CXCR3 (TNR3+). The receptors originated from a human donor in good health. Some clones in this sample may be carry-over from other donors' samples.

The V call is TRBV29-1, the J call TRBJ2-7. The CDR3 has 11 amino acids. Germline assignment: CDR1 SQVTM and CDR2 ANQGSEA. CDR3 amino acids: CSGGTSYEQYF.

CDR3 in amino acids: CSVVAWFGETQYF. This chain links TRBV29-1 with TRBJ2-5. The germline V gene encodes CDR1 SQVTM and CDR2 ANQGSEA. The CDR3 extends over 13 amino acids.

The chain couples TRBV7-2 to TRBJ2-1; TCRdb calls TRBD1, which cannot be checked without DNA. This CDR3 is built from 15 residues. Germline CDR1 SGHTA, CDR2 FQGNSA. The CDR3 loop is CASNLLGGLYNEQFF.

The gene calls are TRBV12-3 or TRBV12-4 and TRBJ2-7. CDR3 size: 12 residues. CDR3 residues: CASSLRSYEQYF.